This T cell receptor (beta chain) was observed in a study of blood T cell repertoires in COVID-19 (dated by TCRdb to the early 2020s). Turning to the overall study: The collaborator samples originated in the United States, Italy and Spain and spanned the acute and convalescent phases of COVID-19. A freely available public database, intended as a resource for researchers studying the immune response to SARS-CoV-2, is where the repertoires were released. Where HLA class I and class II types were available, the types were taken from metadata supplied by the sample provider, not from assay-based typing. A de-identified subject ID, COVID-19 status, age in years and sex were almost always included in the sample metadata. Samples came from the ongoing ImmuneRACE study (first 160 participants) plus 1,254 subjects from 6 global collaborators. The material from the prospective study consisted of cDNA or gDNA derived from T cells, B-cell-depleted T cells, or PBMCs. Subjects who had been exposed to COVID-19, were actively infected with it, or had recovered from it provided the deeply sampled blood TCRbeta repertoires that made up the dataset. Results the study describes overall, beyond this receptor: The quantity of clinical and demographic metadata differed by source and by participant and was supplied without curation.

Points on this clone: There is no known antigen for this receptor. No base quality information exists; no much larger clone differs at one position. The identical CDR3 is also encoded by other nucleotide sequences in the sample.

The collaborating institutions used their own protocols to collect whole blood in K2EDTA tubes. For TCRbeta analysis, collaborators shipped samples as frozen whole blood, isolated PBMCs, or DNA extracted from either of those sample types. The immunoSEQ Assay, a bias-controlled multiplex PCR, was used to amplify TCRbeta CDR3 regions from genomic DNA. From the authors' description of their analysis: The number of nucleated cells in each sample was estimated by amplification of reference gene primers within the assay. Sequence reads were collapsed and filtered to measure the absolute abundance of every unique TCRbeta CDR3 rearrangement. For each sample, productive Simpson clonality was calculated by taking the square root of Simpson's diversity index across productive rearrangements. TCRdb retrieved this table from immuneACCESS and kept in-frame rearrangements only. Not all clones are present; in checked studies, unresolved V genes account for under half, and no reason is known for the remainder. V and J calls and clone size follow that table, whereas D and trimming were derived from the DNA. This sample holds some 97,000 clones; under 90% were observed only once. The top ten clones comprise about 13% of the sample.

V has 2 bases trimmed and J has 4 bases trimmed; junction bases matching no gene number 4. Including the terminal cysteine and phenylalanine, the CDR3 comprises 15 residues. The entry retains the CDR3 DNA only, 45 bases that are in frame from base 1. Taken from the germline V gene, the CDR1 and CDR2 loops are SGHRS and YFSETQ. The chain employs TRBV5-1 and TRBJ2-3; 10 bases in the junction line up with TRBD1. The TCR was taken from a human donor in a cohort sampled during active COVID-19. The specimen was peripheral blood. The bases are TGCGCCAGCAGCTTTAGACAGGGGGCCGCAGATACGCAGTATTTT. Its protein reads: CASSFRQGAADTQYF.